The present T cell receptor (beta chain) was sequenced within a study of Graves' ophthalmopathy and Graves' hyperthyroidism. Study findings and constraints: Ophthalmopathy could be told apart from stable hyperthyroidism by a 13-signature model (87.88% sensitivity, 80% to 84% specificity).

Amplification of TCR beta CDR3 regions used RNA transcripts. First-round RT-PCR employed HTBI primers, with a second-round multiplex PCR after it. Each CDR3 protein gets one entry after TCRdb re-called the multiplex PCR reads with MiXCR. The sample shows hundreds of thousands of distinct CDR3 sequences, roughly 21% of them seen only once. V lost 3 bases, J lost 1 base, and 6 bases lay in between. Germline V gene data show CDR1 as MGHDK and CDR2 as SYGVNS. There are 13 residues in the CDR3. This clonotype was seen at least ten times. What it binds is not known. The sequence derives from a woman aged 18-35 years with stable Graves' hyperthyroidism. The genes are TRBV25-1 and TRBJ2-5, with D unresolved. The sequenced sample was peripheral blood. The chain's CDR3 is CASSEWVQETQYF. DNA of the CDR3: TGTGCCAGCAGTGAGTGGGTCCAAGAGACCCAGTACTTC.